This entry concerns a single TCR beta chain. Antigen specificity is unknown. These data are taken from a study of CD8+ T cells in alopecia areata. Study overall: The study gave treated patients oral tofacitinib at 5 to 10 mg twice daily. General study results and limits: Scalp clonality and expanded CD8+ clones among the top 100 showed significant decreases with tofacitinib.

Isolated RNA was reverse transcribed into cDNA used as the sequencing template. Only in-frame clones appear in the TCRdb table, and some are missing; sequencing was by immunoSEQ multiplex PCR. The sample holds approximately 190,000 clones, nearly 60% seen once. The CDR3 runs to 11 residues. CDR1 and CDR2 (germline): SQVTM, ANQGSEA. Trimming removed 4 bases from V and 3 bases from J, with 6 bases in between. Regarding treatment: oral pan-JAK inhibitor, 5-10 mg twice daily. This TCR was recovered from a human donor with alopecia areata. Sequenced here: CD4+ T cells sorted from blood, sampled at week 24, from a patient treated with tofacitinib. This chain links TRBV29-1 with TRBJ2-5; no clear D. The CDR3 sequence: CSVVAKETQYF. The CDR3 DNA is TGCAGCGTTGTGGCCAAAGAGACCCAGTACTTC.